This note documents a single TCR beta chain sequence. It lacks a known antigen. No base qualities exist here, and no much larger clone lies one base off it. This entry comes from a study of blood T cell repertoires in COVID-19 (TCRdb year 2020). Looking at the study overall: Samples from collaborators originated in the United States, Italy and Spain and spanned both the acute and convalescent phases of COVID-19. Where available, HLA class I and class II types were obtained from metadata supplied by the sample provider rather than from assay-based typing. Sample metadata almost always included a de-identified subject ID, COVID-19 status, age in years and sex. The samples were drawn from two sources: the first 160 participants of the ongoing ImmuneRACE study, and 1,000 to 1,500 subjects contributed by 6 global collaborators. Subjects who had been exposed to COVID-19, were actively infected with it, or had recovered from it provided the deeply sampled blood TCRbeta repertoires that made up the dataset. The repertoires were released in a freely available public database intended as a resource for research on the immune response to SARS-CoV-2. The material from the prospective study consisted of cDNA or gDNA derived from T cells, B-cell-depleted T cells, or PBMCs.

TCRbeta CDR3 regions were amplified from genomic DNA using the immunoSEQ Assay, a bias-controlled multiplex PCR. The study's own analysis went as follows. Nucleated cell counts per sample were estimated from amplification of reference gene primers within the assay. To quantify the absolute abundance of each unique TCRbeta CDR3 rearrangement, sequence reads were collapsed and filtered. For each sample, productive Simpson clonality was calculated as the square root of Simpson's diversity index across productive rearrangements. In its TCRdb copy, this immuneACCESS table keeps in-frame sequences only and misses some clones. Where compared with another copy, unresolved V genes explain less than half of these, and the others have no known cause. V and J calls and clone size are those listed in that table; D and trimming were worked out from the DNA. This sample gives 110,000 or so clones in total; about 87% of them show up just once. Jointly, the top ten make up about 4.5% of the sample.

Summary of the overall study and its limitations: The amount of clinical and demographic metadata varied by source and participant and was provided uncurated.

Collaborating institutions collected whole blood in K2EDTA tubes following their own protocols. Collaborator samples were shipped for TCRbeta analysis as frozen whole blood, isolated PBMCs, or DNA extracted from either sample type. Its CDR3 holds 10 amino acids, cysteine through phenylalanine. Only the CDR3 portion is preserved as DNA: 30 bases, with reading frame beginning at the first base. The junction shows trimming of 6 bases on V and 7 bases on J, plus 7 bases between the germline ends. As encoded in the germline V gene, CDR1 is SNHLY while CDR2 is FYNNEI. The receptor was isolated from a woman aged 45-60 years with acute or convalescent COVID-19. Recombination joined TRBV2 with TRBJ2-7; no D segment can be confidently identified. The sequencing sample was made of peripheral blood. CDR3 region: CASRQLEQYF. In nucleotide form, the sequence is TGTGCCAGCAGACAATTAGAGCAGTACTTC. The entire variable domain, with the stretches around the CDR3 drawn from the reference TRBV2 and TRBJ2-7 proteins, is EPEVTQTPSHQVTQMGQEVILRCVPISNHLYFYWYRQILGQKVEFLVSFYNNEISEKSEIFDDQFSVERPDGSNFTLKIRSTKLEDSAMYFCASRQLEQYFGPGTRLTVT.